These 21 T cell receptor beta chains share one sample of origin, sequenced in a study of shared clonotypes between healthy human individuals. TCRdb keeps only in-frame clones here, not all; method: immunoSEQ multiplex PCR. Of approximately 2.5 million clones in the sample, more than 80% are singletons; the top ten hold around 0.15%. Sequencing was done on a sample of naive CD4+ T cells sorted from blood. Subset noted: CD45RA+ positively selected. These receptors were obtained from a man younger than 30 in good health.

The CDR3 loop reads CASSLTGGPNQPQHF. CDR3 nucleotide sequence: TGTGCCAGCAGTTTGACAGGGGGCCCCAATCAGCCCCAGCATTTT. The chain carries TRBV6-1 and TRBJ1-5; the match to TRBD1 covers 10 bases. J was trimmed by 3 bases and V by 5 bases; bases with no gene match: 4. The CDR3 covers 15 residues. CDR1 and CDR2 from the germline V gene are MNHNS and SASEGT.

The chain employs TRBV19 and TRBJ1-4; D unresolved. The V end lost 7 bases, the J end lost 0 bases, and 9 bases lay between the germline ends. This CDR3 spans 14 amino acids. Germline V CDR1 and CDR2: LNHDA, SQIVND (reference sequence). The CDR3 DNA is TGTGCCAGTACCTCGGATGCAACTAATGAAAAACTGTTTTTT. Its protein product is CASTSDATNEKLFF. The full variable domain, in which reference TRBV19 and TRBJ1-4 provide the parts outside the CDR3, is DGGITQSPKYLFRKEGQNVTLSCEQNLNHDAMYWYRQDPGQGLRLIYYSQIVNDFQKGDIAEGYSVSREKKESFPLTVTSAQKNPTAFYLCASTSDATNEKLFFGSGTQLSVL.

This chain's CDR3 is CASSFQGDGLNIQYF. The CDR3, as DNA: TGTGCCAGCAGTTTCCAGGGCGACGGACTAAACATTCAGTACTTC. The chain carries TRBV28 and TRBJ2-4, with D perhaps TRBD1 or TRBD2 (5 bases each). This CDR3 spans 15 amino acids. From germline, CDR1 is MDHEN and CDR2 SYDVKM. V dropped 3 bases and J dropped 6 bases, with 15 bases sitting between them.

This clone was found a few times. The chain recombines TRBV18 with TRBJ1-4, with a weak D call TRBD1 (6 bases). CDR3 size: 16 residues. Germline lookup yields CDR1 KGHSH and CDR2 LQKENI. Trimming left V 1 base short and J 0 bases short, with 9 bases between. The CDR3 sequence is CASSPQGGSTNEKLFF. The DNA of the CDR3 is TGTGCCAGCTCACCACAGGGGGGATCAACTAATGAAAAACTGTTTTTT.

This clone was detected only once. The chain employs TRBV7-2 and TRBJ1-4, with D unresolved. Trimming took off 3 bases at V and 2 bases at J, with 10 bases between the two ends. Germline V gene data show CDR1 as SGHTA and CDR2 as FQGNSA. This CDR3 is 15 amino acids long. The CDR3 sequence is CASSFYGATNEKLFF. The DNA of the CDR3 is TGTGCCAGCAGCTTTTACGGCGCGACTAATGAAAAACTGTTTTTT.

The chain joins TRBV6-1 to TRBJ2-3; D could derive from TRBD1 or TRBD2 (5 bases each). CDR1 is MNHNS, CDR2 SASEGT, per germline. The germline V and J ends were trimmed by 6 bases and 0 bases, with 10 bases remaining between them. CDR3 size: 14 residues. The CDR3: CASRRGASTDTQYF. The DNA of the CDR3 is TGTGCCAGCAGGAGGGGCGCCAGCACAGATACGCAGTATTTT.

The rearrangement links TRBV16 to TRBJ1-5; tentative D call: TRBD1 (5 bases). Deletions cut 4 bases from V and 1 base from J, with 17 bases between. Germline V gives CDR1 KGHSY, CDR2 FQNENV. This CDR3 is 17 amino acids long. CDR3 sequence reads: CASSRHVGGDSNQPQHF. The DNA of the CDR3 is TGTGCCAGCAGCCGCCACGTTGGGGGAGACAGCAATCAGCCCCAGCATTTT.

As to this clone: The same CDR3 also results from other DNA sequences found in this sample. The rearrangement links TRBV18 to TRBJ1-3; D not resolved. CDR1 KGHSH and CDR2 LQKENI come from the germline V gene. V gave up 3 bases and J gave up 0 bases, with 9 bases separating them. The CDR3 is made up of 15 amino acids. The CDR3 sequence: CASSPDGNSGNTIYF. The CDR3 DNA follows: TGTGCCAGCTCACCGGACGGCAACTCTGGAAACACCATATATTTT.

The chain uses TRBV18 and TRBJ2-1; 10 positions agree with TRBD2. V shed 5 bases, J shed 8 bases, and the junction held 18 bases outside the gene matches. The CDR3 is made up of 18 amino acids. Per germline, CDR1 KGHSH and CDR2 LQKENI. The CDR3 DNA reads as TGTGCCAGCTCATTGGCCCTCCCTAGCGGGGGCTCCAGCTATGAGCAGTTCTTC. Its protein product is CASSLALPSGGSSYEQFF.

This clone was found once. The J gene is TRBJ2-1, the V gene TRBV18, with 7 bases lining up with TRBD2. Germline V gene sequence: CDR1 KGHSH, CDR2 LQKENI. The CDR3 has 14 residues. Losses at the gene ends were 7 bases for V and 10 bases for J; bases not matched to a gene: 13. This chain's CDR3 is CASCPKGREWEQFF. CDR3 bases: TGTGCCAGCTGCCCTAAGGGGCGGGAGTGGGAGCAGTTCTTC.

This chain links TRBV5-1 with TRBJ1-2, with 9 bases identical to TRBD1. Germline V gene lookup returns CDR1 SGHRS and CDR2 YFSETQ. The CDR3 length is 18 residues. With 0 bases clipped from V and 7 bases from J, the junction kept 16 bases outside the gene matches. The CDR3 nucleotides read TGCGCCAGCAGCTTGGCGGGGGACAGGGTTAACTCCCGCTTTGGCTACACCTTC. It yields the protein CASSLAGDRVNSRFGYTF.

This chain uses TRBV7-9 with TRBJ2-2; D is perhaps TRBD2 (7 bases). Germline CDR1 reads SEHNR; CDR2 reads FQNEAQ (reference sequence). CDR3 length: 13 amino acids. Trimming left V 7 bases short and J 5 bases short, with 11 bases between. The CDR3 is CASKGGGTGELFF. The CDR3 DNA reads TGTGCCAGCAAGGGAGGGGGGACCGGGGAGCTGTTTTTT.

The chain uses TRBV6-1 and TRBJ2-2, with a tentative D call TRBD1 (5 bases). CDR1 is MNHNS, CDR2 SASEGT, per germline. V lost 9 bases, J lost 5 bases, and 19 bases lay in between. The CDR3 is made up of 15 amino acids. DNA for the CDR3: TGTGCCAGTACCCAGGGTCCTCTACTAACCGGGGAGCTGTTTTTT. Translation: CASTQGPLLTGELFF.

The chain combines TRBV5-1 with TRBJ2-2, with unresolved D. V lost 1 base and J lost 1, with 5 bases in between. Germline loops: CDR1 SGHRS, CDR2 YFSETQ. The CDR3 is 14 amino acids. CDR3: CASSLQVNTGELFF. Here the CDR3 DNA reads TGCGCCAGCAGCTTGCAGGTGAACACCGGGGAGCTGTTTTTT.

This clone was seen just once. The chain links TRBV7-2 to TRBJ2-1; no firm D call. V was pared by 4 bases and J by 8 bases, with 12 bases between. The CDR3 is 13 residues long. CDR1 is SGHTA and CDR2 is FQGNSA in the germline V gene. Written as DNA, the CDR3 is TGTGCCAGCAGCTCGTGGGCATCTGATGAGCAGTTCTTC. Encoded protein: CASSSWASDEQFF. Combining the CDR3 with reference TRBV7-2 and TRBJ2-1 gives the whole variable domain GAGVSQSPSNKVTEKGKDVELRCDPISGHTALYWYRQSLGQGLEFLIYFQGNSAPDKSGLPSDRFSAERTGGSVSTLTIQRTQQEDSAVYLCASSSWASDEQFFGPGTRLTVL.

The rearrangement joins TRBV6-1 to TRBJ1-4; TRBD1 aligns across 8 bases. After removal of 4 bases from V and 8 bases from J, the junction contained 9 bases not matched to a gene. The CDR3 spans 15 residues. Germline loops: CDR1 MNHNS, CDR2 SASEGT. The CDR3 region is CASSVLTGEEEKLFF. CDR3 bases: TGTGCCAGCAGTGTTTTGACAGGGGAGGAGGAAAAACTGTTTTTT.

To note about this clone: The sample carries other DNA sequences with the same CDR3. The chain combines TRBV5-4 with TRBJ2-5; D is unresolved. The CDR3 contains 14 residues. The germline V and J ends were trimmed by 0 bases and 2 bases, with 8 bases remaining between them. Germline V CDR1 and CDR2: SGHNT, YYREEE (reference sequence). CDR3 in amino acids: CASSLGLGQETQYF. CDR3 DNA sequence: TGTGCCAGCAGCTTGGGGTTGGGGCAAGAGACCCAGTACTTC.

Comments on this clone: At the DNA level, this CDR3 is encoded by other sequences in the same sample as well. The chain employs TRBV6-1 and TRBJ2-3; a possible D gene is TRBD2 (6 bases). The CDR3 runs 14 residues. Germline CDR1 MNHNS, CDR2 SASEGT. Trimming removed 0 bases from V and 3 bases from J, with 7 bases in between. As DNA, the CDR3 is TGTGCCAGCAGTGAAGCGGGGGGTACAGATACGCAGTATTTT. Its protein is CASSEAGGTDTQYF.

This clone was seen only once. This rearrangement joins TRBV27 to TRBJ1-6, with D possibly being TRBD1 (5 bases). Germline V gene sequence: CDR1 MNHEY, CDR2 SMNVEV (reference sequence). CDR3 length: 19 residues. Trimming shortened V by 0 bases and J by 7 bases, and 22 bases separated the two germline ends. CDR3 region: CASSLSIGYYGQGNSPLHF. CDR3 bases: TGTGCCAGCAGTTTATCGATCGGATATTATGGGCAGGGAAATTCACCCCTCCACTTT.

With regard to this clone: Other DNA sequences within the sample encode an identical CDR3. This chain links TRBV7-9 with TRBJ2-2; D unclear. The germline gives CDR1 SEHNR, CDR2 FQNEAQ (reference sequence). Trimming removed 1 base at V and 1 base at J, with 4 bases between. The CDR3 runs to 14 residues. DNA for the CDR3: TGTGCCAGCAGCTTAGTACAGAACACCGGGGAGCTGTTTTTT. Translating gives CASSLVQNTGELFF.

This chain links TRBV6-1 with TRBJ1-2, with a possible D match to TRBD1 (6 bases). CDR1 MNHNS and CDR2 SASEGT come from the germline V gene. V dropped 4 bases and J dropped 9 bases, with 27 bases sitting between them. This CDR3 region has 17 residues. The CDR3: CASSADKTHRVGRSYTF. CDR3 nucleotide sequence: TGTGCCAGCAGTGCCGACAAGACCCACAGGGTCGGTAGGAGCTACACCTTC.